The table lists the clone carrying this T cell receptor beta chain with many counts. UMIs and a universal primer site were added when TCR cDNA was made by 5'RACE template switching. TCRdb re-analysed the 5' RACE reads in MiXCR, keeping a single row per CDR3 protein. The sample records 120,000 or so distinct CDR3 sequences, around 7.2% being singletons. The data belong to a study of T cells after yellow fever vaccination. This CDR3 has 12 amino acids. CDR1 DFQATT and CDR2 SNEGSKA come from the germline V gene (reference sequence). V was trimmed by 3 bases and J by 4 bases, leaving 9 bases between them.

The sequence came from a man aged 18 to 35 who received the YFV17D yellow fever vaccine. Specimen: CD4+ T cells sorted from PBMCs, collected more than 40 days after the first yellow fever vaccination. This chain links TRBV20-1 with TRBJ1-1; no firm D call. The CDR3 loop is CSAREVATEAFF. In DNA, the CDR3 is TGCAGTGCTAGGGAGGTTGCCACTGAAGCTTTCTTT.